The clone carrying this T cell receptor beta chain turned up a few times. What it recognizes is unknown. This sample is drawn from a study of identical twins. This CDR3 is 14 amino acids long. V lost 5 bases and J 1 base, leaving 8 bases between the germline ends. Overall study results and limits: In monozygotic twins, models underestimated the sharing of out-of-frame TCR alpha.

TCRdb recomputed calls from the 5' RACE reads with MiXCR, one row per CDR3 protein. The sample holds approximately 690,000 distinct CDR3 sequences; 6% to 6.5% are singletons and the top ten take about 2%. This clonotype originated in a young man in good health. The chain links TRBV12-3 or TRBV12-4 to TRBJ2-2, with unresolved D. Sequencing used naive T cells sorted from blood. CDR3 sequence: CASSTRLNTGELFF. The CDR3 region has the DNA TGTGCCAGCAGTACACGATTGAACACCGGGGAGCTGTTTTTT.